The rows below give T cell receptor beta chains drawn from one sample of a study of cytomegalovirus exposure and HLA in healthy donors. Clones were sequenced by immunoSEQ multiplex PCR, and TCRdb holds only the in-frame ones, with some missing. This table holds about 170,000 clones, roughly 80% found once. The sample consisted of PBMCs. The receptors originated from a man in his thirties or forties in good health and CMV-seropositive. Each CDR3 is given with its conserved first and last residue. The D gene is left open where the match is weak. The size entry is marked missing in some rows and otherwise reads once, few, many or a size class.

V gene,J gene,clone size,D gene,CDR3 protein,CDR3 DNA
TRBV5-1,TRBJ2-1,.,TRBD2,CASSLTIAGSSYNEQFF,TGCGCCAGCAGCTTAACGATAGCGGGTAGCTCCTACAATGAGCAGTTCTTC
TRBV27,TRBJ2-7,.,.,CASSSAGTPSYEQYF,TGTGCCAGCAGTTCAGCCGGGACACCCAGCTACGAGCAGTACTTC
TRBV7-9,TRBJ2-5,.,TRBD1,CASSTRTGPETQYF,TGTGCCAGCAGCACCCGGACAGGGCCAGAGACCCAGTACTTC
TRBV2,TRBJ2-5,.,.,CASSYQRGETQYF,TGTGCCAGCAGCTACCAGAGGGGGGAGACCCAGTACTTC
TRBV2,TRBJ1-3,few,.,CASTPGLGNTIYF,TGTGCCAGCACTCCGGGTCTCGGAAACACCATATATTTT
TRBV6-5,TRBJ1-5,.,.,CASSPRRAGQPQHF,TGTGCCAGCAGCCCCCGTCGTGCGGGCCAGCCCCAGCATTTT
TRBV4-1,TRBJ2-7,.,.,CASSHAPQVLRDEQYF,TGCGCCAGCAGCCACGCGCCCCAGGTCTTGAGGGACGAGCAGTACTTC
TRBV7-9,TRBJ2-1,.,TRBD1,CASSTGQGSYNEQFF,TGTGCCAGCTCAACGGGACAGGGGTCCTACAATGAGCAGTTCTTC
TRBV7-2,TRBJ1-1,.,.,CASRLTGDIMNTEAFF,TGTGCCAGCAGGTTAACTGGGGACATTATGAACACTGAAGCTTTCTTT
TRBV27,TRBJ2-7,.,.,CASSFSQGPYEQYF,TGTGCCAGCAGTTTCAGCCAGGGGCCCTACGAGCAGTACTTC
TRBV6-1,TRBJ2-1,few,TRBD1,CASKDRVGSYEQFF,TGTGCCAGCAAAGACAGGGTAGGTTCGTATGAGCAGTTCTTC
TRBV18,TRBJ2-7,.,TRBD1,CASSPRTGGMSEQYF,TGTGCCAGCTCACCACGGACAGGGGGCATGTCCGAGCAGTACTTC
TRBV2,TRBJ2-3,once,TRBD2,CASTQSTSGWTTDTQYF,TGTGCCAGCACTCAGAGTACTAGCGGGTGGACCACAGATACGCAGTATTTT
TRBV5-8,TRBJ2-3,.,TRBD2,CASSSRRAGGTDTQYF,TGTGCCAGCAGCTCCAGACGAGCGGGGGGCACAGATACGCAGTATTTT
TRBV6-5,TRBJ1-2,.,.,CATQQPYGYTF,TGTGCCACTCAACAGCCCTATGGCTACACCTTC
TRBV7-2,TRBJ2-5,.,TRBD2,CASSLAGGVRETQYF,TGTGCCAGCAGCTTAGCCGGGGGGGTTAGGGAGACCCAGTACTTC
TRBV5-4,TRBJ2-2,.,.,CASSSGVSTGELFF,TGTGCCAGCAGCTCAGGGGTGAGCACCGGGGAGCTGTTTTTT
TRBV27,TRBJ2-1,.,.,CASSLSTVYNEQFF,TGTGCCAGCAGTTTATCGACAGTTTACAATGAGCAGTTCTTC
TRBV10-3,TRBJ1-1,few,TRBD1,CAISDPTGGVWTEAFF,TGTGCCATCAGTGATCCGACAGGGGGTGTGTGGACTGAAGCTTTCTTT
TRBV5-4,TRBJ1-1,.,.,CASSVQGRDTEAFF,TGTGCCAGCAGCGTGCAGGGGAGGGACACTGAAGCTTTCTTT
TRBV5-4,TRBJ1-6,few,.,CASSTTPRDSPLHF,TGTGCCAGCAGCACTACCCCGAGAGATTCACCCCTCCACTTT
TRBV6-5,TRBJ1-1,.,.,CASSYSGGTEAFF,TGTGCCAGCAGTTACTCCGGGGGCACTGAAGCTTTCTTT
TRBV27,TRBJ1-2,.,.,CASSSFRTVPNYGYTF,TGTGCCAGCAGTTCCTTTAGGACAGTACCTAACTATGGCTACACCTTC
TRBV14,TRBJ2-7,.,.,CASSHPGTLSPWEQYF,TGTGCCAGCAGCCACCCCGGGACACTCTCCCCCTGGGAGCAGTACTTC
TRBV7-9,TRBJ2-7,.,.,CASSLPTEGVSEQYF,TGTGCCAGCAGCTTACCAACTGAGGGGGTTTCGGAGCAGTACTTC
TRBV5-1,TRBJ1-6,.,.,CTSSLSRPGDSPLHF,TGCACCAGCAGCTTGAGCCGGCCCGGAGATTCACCCCTCCACTTT
TRBV28,TRBJ2-1,.,TRBD2,CACWTSGSWNEQFF,TGTGCTTGCTGGACTAGCGGGAGTTGGAATGAGCAGTTCTTC
TRBV6-6,TRBJ1-1,.,TRBD1,CASSYGTVNTEAFF,TGTGCCAGCAGTTACGGGACAGTGAACACTGAAGCTTTCTTT
TRBV19,TRBJ1-4,.,.,CASSIASGMWTNEKLFF,TGTGCCAGTAGTATAGCATCCGGGATGTGGACTAATGAAAAACTGTTTTTT
TRBV7-9,TRBJ1-1,few,.,CASSLAMEGVSAFF,TGTGCCAGCAGCTTAGCGATGGAGGGAGTATCGGCTTTCTTT
TRBV30,TRBJ1-5,.,.,CAWSVLPFNQPQHF,TGTGCCTGGAGTGTACTTCCGTTCAATCAGCCCCAGCATTTT
TRBV6-1,TRBJ2-7,.,TRBD2,CASSRETSGSYEQYF,TGTGCCAGCAGTCGTGAGACTAGCGGGAGCTACGAGCAGTACTTC